This T cell receptor beta chain was found in a study of HIV-infected patients and healthy controls. Ten or more counts support this clonotype. The antigen remains unidentified. Reverse transcription used 500 to 550 ng RNA and constant-region primers for alpha and beta. Separate chain-specific third strand synthesis with multiplexing indices produced the alpha and beta libraries. A 12-nucleotide barcode per molecule came from two concatenated random hexamers added pre-amplification. TCRdb analysed the 5' RACE reads with MiXCR anew, one entry per CDR3 protein. The table records some 10,000 distinct CDR3 sequences, approximately 7% of them present only once. All unsorted peripheral T cells were captured because whole blood was used without fractionation. Donors were HIV-infected adults who had not yet started antiretroviral therapy but were about to begin. People with immunomodulatory therapy, recent vaccination or treatment interruptions were not enrolled.

Study-wide results and limits: Untreated HIV+ repertoires had roughly threefold fewer distinct CDR3s and lower Shannon diversity than healthy controls.

Trimming left V 1 base short and J 4 bases short, with 16 bases between. This CDR3 comprises 16 residues. This TCR was sampled from an adult with HIV infection. The input for sequencing was blood, taken before antiretroviral therapy. The chain carries TRBV12-3 or TRBV12-4 and TRBJ2-5, with a tentative D call TRBD2 (6 bases). The CDR3: CASSLGLGGRAETQYF. In DNA form, the CDR3 reads TGTGCCAGCAGTTTAGGTCTGGGAGGACGGGCAGAGACCCAGTACTTC.